These 5 T cell receptor beta chains share one sample of origin, sequenced in a study of human T cells and chemical hapten exposure. TCRdb re-called the RACE reads with MiXCR, one entry per CDR3 protein. The table has under 130,000 distinct CDR3 sequences, about 34% seen once. Documented time point: patch test 3, about 24 weeks after DPC sensitization. The treatment here: therapeutic diphenylcyclopropenone sensitization with weekly scalp DPC. The sample was whole blood, taken in connection with sensitization to the hapten diphenylcyclopropenone (DPC). These receptors were collected from a man aged 40-49 years with alopecia areata. Some clones in this sample may be carry-over from other donors' samples.

This clonotype was seen at least ten times. The V gene is TRBV18, the J gene TRBJ2-6, with D unclear. The germline V gene has CDR1 KGHSH and CDR2 LQKENI. Trimming cost V 6 bases and J 2 bases, with 5 bases left between them. The CDR3 consists of 13 residues. In nucleotides, the CDR3 is TGTGCCAGCTCGCCTCCTGGGGCCAACGTCCTGACTTTC. This sequence encodes CASSPPGANVLTF.

This chain joins TRBV3-1 and TRBJ2-1, with 9 bases aligning to TRBD2. CDR1 and CDR2 from the germline V gene are LGHDT and YNNKEL (reference sequence). V lost 6 bases, J lost 4 bases, and 10 bases stayed unmatched. The CDR3 consists of 16 residues. Here the CDR3 reads CASSRRAGGSYNEQFF. DNA for the CDR3: TGTGCCAGCAGTCGACGAGCGGGAGGATCATACAATGAGCAGTTCTTC.

CDR3 protein: CAWSVGGLARLNTQYF. As DNA, the CDR3 is TGTGCCTGGAGTGTAGGAGGACTAGCGAGGCTGAATACGCAGTATTTT. V usage is TRBV30 and J usage is TRBJ2-3; TRBD2 matches at 9 bases. This CDR3 region has 16 residues. Germline V gene lookup returns CDR1 GTSNPN and CDR2 SVGIG (reference sequence). The ends lost 0 bases at V and 7 bases at J; junction bases unmatched: 11.

The V and J genes are TRBV28 and TRBJ2-7; D may correspond to TRBD1 or TRBD2 (5 bases each). There are 13 residues in the CDR3. In germline, CDR1 is MDHEN, CDR2 SYDVKM. Trimming shortened V by 5 bases and J by 2 bases, and 10 bases separated the two germline ends. CDR3 nucleotides: TGTGCCAGCAGTCGGGGCAGAACCTACGAGCAGTACTTC. The encoded protein is CASSRGRTYEQYF.

The chain recombines TRBV29-1 with TRBJ2-1; 11 bases match TRBD2. This CDR3 is 14 amino acids long. Germline loops: CDR1 SQVTM, CDR2 ANQGSEA. The trim removed 7 bases at V and 6 bases at J, leaving 8 bases unmatched. This CDR3 is CSALAGGPTNEQFF. CDR3 sequence (DNA): TGCAGCGCATTAGCGGGAGGGCCCACCAATGAGCAGTTCTTC.